These 10 T cell receptor beta chains originate from one sample sequenced in a study of cytomegalovirus exposure and HLA in healthy donors. PCR primers comprised 60 Vbeta and 13 Jbeta primers. TCRdb's copy holds only in-frame clones and misses some; the assay was immunoSEQ multiplex PCR. The data hold roughly 110,000 clones, with 60% to 85% observed a single time. Sequencing used PBMCs. The receptor set was obtained from a female donor in good health and CMV-seronegative.

This clone has just one count. The CDR3 nucleotides are TGTGCCAGCCGTAAACAGGGGGCCGGGGAGCTGTTTTTT. Its translation is CASRKQGAGELFF. The rearrangement uses TRBV6-1 and TRBJ2-2; 8 bases agree with TRBD1. Trimming removed 8 bases from V and 6 bases from J; junction bases left unmatched: 5. CDR3 size: 13 residues. In germline, CDR1 is MNHNS, CDR2 SASEGT.

This chain uses TRBV7-2 with TRBJ2-1; D is perhaps TRBD2 (6 bases). The germline gives CDR1 SGHTA, CDR2 FQGNSA. The CDR3 is 15 residues long. Trimming took 4 bases from V and 3 from J, leaving 13 bases between them. The CDR3 sequence is CASSWTGTDYNEQFF. As DNA, the CDR3 is TGTGCCAGCAGCTGGACCGGGACTGACTACAATGAGCAGTTCTTC.

V usage is TRBV7-9 and J usage is TRBJ1-1; 11 positions match TRBD1. Germline CDR1 and CDR2: SEHNR and FQNEAQ (reference sequence). The trim removed 5 bases at V and 7 bases at J, leaving 12 bases unmatched. The CDR3 spans 16 residues. The CDR3 sequence: CASSVPGTGGRSEAFF. CDR3 bases: TGTGCCAGCAGCGTACCCGGGACAGGGGGAAGGAGTGAAGCTTTCTTT.

V and J are TRBV19 and TRBJ2-2, with 7 bases identical to TRBD2. Germline-derived CDR1 and CDR2 are LNHDA and SQIVND (reference sequence). The ends lost 5 bases at V and 7 bases at J; junction bases unmatched: 4. This CDR3 region has 13 residues. The CDR3 nucleotides read TGTGCCAGTAGTCCTGCTAGCGGCGGGGAGCTGTTTTTT. As protein: CASSPASGGELFF.

This clone was seen only once. The V gene is TRBV7-9, the J gene TRBJ1-3; D perhaps matches TRBD1 (6 bases). The CDR3 is 16 residues long. Per the germline V gene, CDR1 is SEHNR and CDR2 is FQNEAQ (reference sequence). The V end lost 5 bases, the J end lost 0 bases, and 14 bases lay between the germline ends. CDR3 sequence (DNA): TGTGCCAGCAGCGCACGGGTGACAGGCTCTGGAAACACCATATATTTT. Protein sequence: CASSARVTGSGNTIYF.

The chain combines TRBV5-6 with TRBJ2-1, with 7 nucleotides matching TRBD1. Germline assignment: CDR1 SGHDT and CDR2 YYEEEE. With V trimmed by 4 bases and J by 8 bases, 6 bases remained unmatched. CDR3 length: 13 residues. The CDR3 spells CASSAITGDEQFF. CDR3 DNA: TGTGCCAGCAGCGCCATTACAGGGGATGAGCAGTTCTTC.

On this clone: The same CDR3 also results from other DNA sequences found in this sample. The V call is TRBV5-4, the J call TRBJ1-5; weak D call: TRBD1 (6 bases). V lost 0 bases to trimming and J lost 2 bases, with 6 bases between them. The CDR3 spans 14 residues. CDR1 and CDR2 (germline): SGHNT, YYREEE (reference sequence). CDR3 in DNA: TGTGCCAGCAGCTTGGGGGGGCGCAATCAGCCCCAGCATTTT. It specifies CASSLGGRNQPQHF.

This chain joins TRBV2 and TRBJ2-3; 8 positions match TRBD2. The J segment lost 3 bases and the V segment lost 4 bases, leaving 3 bases of the junction unmatched. Germline V CDR1 and CDR2: SNHLY, FYNNEI. This CDR3 spans 14 amino acids. The CDR3 is CASSASSGTDTQYF. DNA of the CDR3: TGTGCCAGCAGTGCGTCTAGCGGGACAGATACGCAGTATTTT.

This clone turned up a few times. This chain uses TRBV6-5 with TRBJ2-5; 11 positions agree with TRBD2. The length of the CDR3 is 14 residues. V shed 5 bases, J shed 3 bases, and the junction held 2 bases outside the gene matches. Germline loops: CDR1 MNHEY, CDR2 SVGAGI. The CDR3 reads CASSVLAGEETQYF. CDR3 nucleotide sequence: TGTGCCAGCAGTGTACTAGCGGGGGAAGAGACCCAGTACTTC.

The chain carries TRBV7-8 and TRBJ2-5; TRBD2 might be the D (5 bases). Trimming took off 1 base at V and 1 base at J, with 13 bases between the two ends. The V gene's germline CDR1 is SGHVS and CDR2 FQNEAQ. The CDR3 is made up of 16 amino acids. CDR3 DNA sequence: TGTGCCAGCAGCTTAGTCGGTTCTGCGGGCCAAGAGACCCAGTACTTC. Residues: CASSLVGSAGQETQYF. Looking up the rest from reference TRBV7-8 and TRBJ2-5 gives the full variable domain: GAGVSQSPRYKVAKRGQDVALRCDPISGHVSLFWYQQALGQGPEFLTYFQNEAQLDKSGLPSDRFFAERPEGSVSTLKIQRTQQEDSAVYLCASSLVGSAGQETQYFGPGTRLLVL.